Listed here is a single TCR beta chain. Its antigen is as yet unknown. The data were taken from a study of graft-versus-host responses after intestinal transplantation. Overall study: The recipients all started with anti-thymocyte globulin induction and then took tacrolimus and steroids for around 3 years.

The germline CDR1 and CDR2 sequences are SGHAT and FQNNGV. V trimming: 4 bases; J trimming: 4 bases; junction bases outside the gene matches: 4. This CDR3 region has 14 residues. Study-level results: GvH clones occurred in recipient marrow; some first appeared in ileum or blood. Early after transplant, HvG declines were associated with peak levels of circulating GvH clones.

Generated by immunoSEQ multiplex PCR, the TCRdb table keeps only in-frame clones and is missing some. The sample includes about 36,000 clones, roughly 94% of them seen just once. Sequences were derived from unstimulated CD4+ T cells sorted from spleen or lymph node cells, sampled before transplant. The chain recombines TRBV11-2 with TRBJ2-5; 9 nucleotides agree with TRBD1. The sequence was collected from a human donor who was the organ donor for an intestinal transplant. CDR3 sequence (DNA): TGTGCCAGCAGCTCCCGGACAGGGGTAGAGACCCAGTACTTC. Its translation: CASSSRTGVETQYF.